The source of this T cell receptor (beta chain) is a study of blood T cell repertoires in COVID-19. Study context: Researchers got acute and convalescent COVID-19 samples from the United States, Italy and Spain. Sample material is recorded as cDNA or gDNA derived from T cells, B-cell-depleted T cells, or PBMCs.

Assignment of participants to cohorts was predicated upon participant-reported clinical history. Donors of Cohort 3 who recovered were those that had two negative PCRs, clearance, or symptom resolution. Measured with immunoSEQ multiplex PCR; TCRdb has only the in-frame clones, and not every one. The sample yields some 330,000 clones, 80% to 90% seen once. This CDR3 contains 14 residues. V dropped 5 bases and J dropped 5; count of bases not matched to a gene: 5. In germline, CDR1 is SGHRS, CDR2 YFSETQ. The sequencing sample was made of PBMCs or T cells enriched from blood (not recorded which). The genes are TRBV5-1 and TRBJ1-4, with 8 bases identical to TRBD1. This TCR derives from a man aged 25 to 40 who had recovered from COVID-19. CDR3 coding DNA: TGCGCCAGCAGTTACGACAGGGGAAATGAAAAACTGTTTTTT. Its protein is CASSYDRGNEKLFF. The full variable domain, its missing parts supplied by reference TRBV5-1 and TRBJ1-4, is KAGVTQTPRYLIKTRGQQVTLSCSPISGHRSVSWYQQTPGQGLQFLFEYFSETQRNKGNFPGRFSGRQFSNSRSEMNVSTLELGDSALYLCASSYDRGNEKLFFGSGTQLSVL.